A single sample gave rise to the 20 T cell receptor beta chains below, sequenced in a study of vaccination and CD4 T cells after COVID-19. The sample's treatment: approximately 9-day PBMC culture with coronavirus spike peptide pools or control peptides (ViraFEST assay). Their target antigens are unknown. At the Johns Hopkins FTIC core, DNA taken from cultured CD4+ T cells was sequenced by way of the Oncomine TCR Beta short-read assay. TCRdb reprocessed the PCR reads via MiXCR and lists one record per CDR3 protein. The sample has 11,000 to 15,000 distinct CDR3 sequences, roughly 29% seen once. The sequenced sample consisted of cultured CD4+ T cells from blood. These TCRs come from a human donor with COVID-19.

This clonotype was seen a few times. The V call is TRBV7-9, the J call TRBJ2-1; possible D gene TRBD2, 6 bases. Per germline, CDR1 SEHNR and CDR2 FQNEAQ (reference sequence). Deletions cut 4 bases from V and 9 bases from J, with 31 bases between. The CDR3 runs 19 residues. In nucleotides, the CDR3 is TGTGCCAGCAGCTCAACTGCCCCCCCTCTAGCGTCTGTTGGCGGTGAGCAGTTCTTC. Translated, it gives CASSSTAPPLASVGGEQFF.

The chain couples TRBV5-8 to TRBJ2-7; D remains unclear. The ends were cut back, 4 bases at V and 3 bases at J, with 8 bases in the middle. Germline CDR1 SGHTS, CDR2 YDEGEE. The CDR3 length is 12 residues. CDR3 protein: CASSRTHYEQYF. Written as DNA, the CDR3 is TGTGCCAGCAGCCGCACCCACTACGAGCAGTACTTC. Full variable domain (missing parts from reference TRBV5-8 and TRBJ2-7): EAGVTQSPTHLIKTRGQQATLRCSPISGHTSVYWYQQALGLGLQFLLWYDEGEERNRGNFPPRFSGRQFPNYSSELNVNALELEDSALYLCASSRTHYEQYFGPGTRLTVT.

The genes are TRBV2 and TRBJ2-5; D is unclear. The CDR3 runs to 13 residues. Germline V gives CDR1 SNHLY, CDR2 FYNNEI. Trimming took 6 bases from V and 4 from J, leaving 12 bases between them. The CDR3 loop reads CASSTTARETQYF. The CDR3 DNA follows: TGTGCCAGCAGCACAACAGCTCGAGAGACCCAGTACTTC.

Only a few counts were recorded for this clonotype. Its ends do not fully match the called genes, so a read error is possible. The J gene is TRBJ1-5, the V gene TRBV7-9; 9 nucleotides align to TRBD1. The CDR3 length is 16 residues. The germline V gene has CDR1 SEHNR and CDR2 FQNEAQ (reference sequence). CDR3 DNA sequence: TGTGCCAGCTGCTTATCCGGACAGGGGACTAATCAGCCCCAGCATTTT. Translating gives CASCLSGQGTNQPQHF.

The rearrangement uses TRBV6-1 and TRBJ2-5; TRBD1 might be the D (5 bases). V was trimmed by 7 bases and J by 1 base, leaving 13 bases between them. The CDR3 is made up of 14 amino acids. CDR1 is MNHNS and CDR2 is SASEGT in the germline V gene. The chain's CDR3 is CASNAGRSQETQYF. DNA for the CDR3: TGTGCCAGCAATGCAGGGCGGTCCCAAGAGACCCAGTACTTC.

This clonotype turned up a few times. The chain employs TRBV27 and TRBJ1-5; unclear D gene. Per germline, CDR1 MNHEY and CDR2 SMNVEV (reference sequence). The CDR3 totals 15 residues. Between the trimmed V and J ends, which lost 5 bases and 2 bases, there was a span of 13 bases. CDR3 protein: CASSTSREGNQPQHF. The DNA for the CDR3 is TGTGCCAGCAGTACCTCCCGGGAGGGCAATCAGCCCCAGCATTTT.

In its sample, this clonotype was seen a few times. The CDR3 DNA follows: TGCAGTGCTAGAGATCGAGTGGGGGCCAGCTCCTACGAGCAGTACTTC. This sequence encodes CSARDRVGASSYEQYF. The chain employs TRBV20-1 and TRBJ2-7; D is possibly TRBD1 (6 bases). Germline CDR1 reads DFQATT; CDR2 reads SNEGSKA (reference sequence). This CDR3 region has 16 residues. The V and J ends lost 0 bases and 0 bases respectively, with 15 bases between them.

This clonotype was counted a few times. This chain uses TRBV5-4 with TRBJ2-3; possibly TRBD1 for D (6 bases). Between the trimmed V and J ends, which lost 4 bases and 3 bases, there was a span of 15 bases. Germline V gene sequence: CDR1 SGHNT, CDR2 YYREEE (reference sequence). CDR3 length: 15 residues. CDR3 in DNA: TGTGCCAGCAGCCCAAGGACAGTACCTACAGATACGCAGTATTTT. Amino acid sequence: CASSPRTVPTDTQYF. The variable domain in full, with the rest retrieved from reference TRBV5-4 and TRBJ2-3, is ETGVTQSPTHLIKTRGQQVTLRCSSQSGHNTVSWYQQALGQGPQFIFQYYREEENGRGNFPPRFSGLQFPNYSSELNVNALELDDSALYLCASSPRTVPTDTQYFGPGTRLTVL.

This clonotype was seen only a few times. V usage is TRBV24-1 and J usage is TRBJ1-2; 7 nucleotides align to TRBD1. Germline V CDR1 and CDR2: KGHDR, SFDVKD. CDR3 length: 16 amino acids. The V segment lost 3 bases and the J segment 4 bases; nucleotides outside the gene matches: 10. The chain's CDR3 is CATSDPGDRAGYGYTF. Here the CDR3 DNA reads TGTGCCACCAGTGATCCCGGCGACAGGGCCGGCTATGGCTACACCTTC.

In this sample, this clonotype turned up a few times. The rearrangement joins TRBV20-1 to TRBJ2-3, with D possibly being TRBD1 or TRBD2 (5 bases each). CDR1 is DFQATT and CDR2 is SNEGSKA in the germline V gene (reference sequence). Trimming took 3 bases from V and 0 from J, leaving 19 bases between them. The CDR3 is made up of 17 amino acids. CDR3 nucleotides: TGCAGTGCTAGCGCAGGGCTCCGGGACGGAAGCACAGATACGCAGTATTTT. Amino acids: CSASAGLRDGSTDTQYF.

The rearrangement uses TRBV9 and TRBJ2-1, with TRBD1 matching 8 bases. Per germline, CDR1 SGDLS and CDR2 YYNGEE. The CDR3 has 15 amino acids. The trim removed 4 bases at V and 3 bases at J, leaving 6 bases unmatched. In nucleotides, the CDR3 is TGTGCCAGCAGCCCCCCGACAGGGGTCTACAATGAGCAGTTCTTC. Translated: CASSPPTGVYNEQFF. The full variable domain, with the rest looked up from reference TRBV9 and TRBJ2-1, is DSGVTQTPKHLITATGQRVTLRCSPRSGDLSVYWYQQSLDQGLQFLIQYYNGEERAKGNILERFSAQQFPDLHSELNLSSLELGDSALYFCASSPPTGVYNEQFFGPGTRLTVL.

This clonotype turned up a few times. The chain has TRBV11-2 and TRBJ2-4; the D is unclear. Germline-derived CDR1 and CDR2 are SGHAT and FQNNGV. This CDR3 is 12 amino acids long. Trimming left V 8 bases short and J 8 bases short, with 13 bases between. The CDR3 DNA is TGTGCCAGCGGCTCCTCGAGAGACATTCAGTACTTC. This encodes CASGSSRDIQYF.

This clonotype occurred a few times. The CDR3 bases are TGCGCCAGCAGTGAGTCGCCCGGGCAAGATACGCAGTATTTT. This codes for CASSESPGQDTQYF. The chain uses TRBV10-1 and TRBJ2-3; D remains unclear. V lost 0 bases to trimming and J lost 5 bases, with 9 bases between them. The CDR3 runs to 14 residues. Germline loops: CDR1 WNHNN, CDR2 SYGVQD (reference sequence).

The chain couples TRBV4-2 to TRBJ2-4; a weak D match, TRBD2 (6 bases). The CDR3 loop spans 17 amino acids. Trimming removed 1 base from V and 7 bases from J, with 20 bases in between. Germline CDR1 is LGHNA and CDR2 is YNFKEQ. CDR3 bases: TGTGCCAGCAGCCAAGGGGAATTCGGGGGTCAGCATAACATTCAGTACTTC. It specifies CASSQGEFGGQHNIQYF.

The chain couples TRBV7-8 to TRBJ1-6; D call uncertain. From germline, CDR1 is SGHVS and CDR2 FQNEAQ. The length of the CDR3 is 15 residues. Between the trimmed V and J ends, which lost 2 bases and 8 bases, there was a span of 13 bases. CDR3 residues: CASSLMSGEDSPLHF. The CDR3 DNA follows: TGTGCCAGCAGCTTAATGTCAGGAGAGGATTCACCCCTCCACTTT. Drawing the rest from reference TRBV7-8 and TRBJ1-6, the complete variable domain is GAGVSQSPRYKVAKRGQDVALRCDPISGHVSLFWYQQALGQGPEFLTYFQNEAQLDKSGLPSDRFFAERPEGSVSTLKIQRTQQEDSAVYLCASSLMSGEDSPLHFGNGTRLTVT.

This sequence joins TRBV6-1 and TRBJ2-1; D is perhaps TRBD1 (6 bases). Germline values: CDR1 MNHNS, CDR2 SASEGT. Trimming took off 3 bases at V and 6 bases at J, with 15 bases between the two ends. CDR3 length equals 15 residues. In DNA form, the CDR3 reads TGTGCCAGCAGTGAGAGAGACGACAGGACCAATGAGCAGTTCTTC. Protein sequence: CASSERDDRTNEQFF.

The chain carries TRBV6-1 and TRBJ2-7, with D hard to call. The germline V gene has CDR1 MNHNS and CDR2 SASEGT. Trimming shortened V by 4 bases and J by 3 bases, and 10 bases separated the two germline ends. The CDR3 is made up of 13 amino acids. CDR3 nucleotides: TGTGCCAGCAGTGCTACCCGACACTACGAGCAGTACTTC. Its protein is CASSATRHYEQYF.

This clonotype was seen a handful of times. The chain has TRBV27 and TRBJ1-4; TRBD1 agrees at 8 bases. Germline V gene sequence: CDR1 MNHEY, CDR2 SMNVEV (reference sequence). CDR3 length: 15 residues. After removal of 5 bases from V and 8 bases from J, the junction contained 10 bases not matched to a gene. This chain's CDR3 is CASSPGQGVSEKLFF. The CDR3 DNA is TGTGCCAGCAGTCCCGGACAGGGTGTTTCGGAAAAACTGTTTTTT. Complete variable domain (other parts from reference TRBV27 and TRBJ1-4): EAQVTQNPRYLITVTGKKLTVTCSQNMNHEYMSWYRQDPGLGLRQIYYSMNVEVTDKGDVPEGYKVSRKEKRNFPLILESPSPNQTSLYFCASSPGQGVSEKLFFGSGTQLSVL.

This chain uses TRBV7-9 with TRBJ1-1, with a tentative D call TRBD1 (5 bases). This CDR3 region has 14 residues. Germline lookup yields CDR1 SEHNR and CDR2 FQNEAQ (reference sequence). Trimming removed 5 bases from V and 1 base from J, with 11 bases in between. The CDR3 spells CASSQGRGNTEAFF. The DNA for the CDR3 is TGTGCCAGCAGCCAGGGACGGGGGAACACTGAAGCTTTCTTT.

This chain links TRBV27 with TRBJ1-6; maybe TRBD1 (5 bases). Between the trimmed V and J ends, which lost 7 bases and 5 bases, there was a span of 12 bases. This CDR3 is built from 14 residues. The germline V gene has CDR1 MNHEY and CDR2 SMNVEV (reference sequence). The chain's CDR3 is CASKARTNNSPLHF. Written as DNA, the CDR3 is TGTGCCAGCAAGGCGCGGACAAATAATTCACCCCTCCACTTT.